The 25 T cell receptor beta chains reported below all come from one sample, sequenced in a study of blood T cell repertoires in COVID-19. Measured with immunoSEQ multiplex PCR; TCRdb has only the in-frame clones, and not every one. The sample has over 130,000 clones; 80% to 85% are singletons. Input material: peripheral blood. The receptor source for this set is a woman aged 60 to 75 with acute or convalescent COVID-19.

The J gene is TRBJ1-5, the V gene TRBV15; no firm D call. The length of the CDR3 is 14 residues. V was cut by 0 bases and J by 7 bases, with 10 bases left in between. Germline V gene lookup returns CDR1 LNHNV and CDR2 YYDKDF (reference sequence). The CDR3 sequence is CATSRDAGGQPQHF. The CDR3 nucleotides are TGTGCCACCAGCAGAGACGCTGGAGGACAGCCCCAGCATTTT.

This clone was seen a handful of times. The V gene is TRBV19, the J gene TRBJ1-1; 7 positions match TRBD1. Germline CDR1 and CDR2: LNHDA and SQIVND (reference sequence). This CDR3 has 14 amino acids. V lost 1 base and J lost 5; bases outside the gene matches: 4. The CDR3 coding sequence is TGTGCCAGTAGTATAGGGACAGGTCAGACTGAAGCTTTCTTT. Its protein is CASSIGTGQTEAFF.

Only a few counts were recorded for this clone. The chain couples TRBV5-1 to TRBJ2-1; D unresolved. The germline CDR1 and CDR2 sequences are SGHRS and YFSETQ. V was shortened by 6 bases and J by 5 bases, with 18 bases between the two germline ends. The CDR3 has 15 residues. The CDR3 nucleotides read TGCGCCAGCAAGGCGGAGTACAATTCTAACAATGAGCAGTTCTTC. Amino acid sequence: CASKAEYNSNNEQFF.

The CDR3 here is CASSLRGNTEAFF. The CDR3 region has the DNA TGTGCCAGCAGCCTCAGGGGGAACACTGAAGCTTTCTTT. This rearrangement joins TRBV12-3 or TRBV12-4 to TRBJ1-1; D might be TRBD1 (6 bases). This CDR3 contains 13 residues. Deletions cut 6 bases from V and 1 base from J, with 9 bases between.

J is TRBJ2-1 and V is TRBV7-9; 14 bases match TRBD2. The CDR3 is 19 amino acids. Germline CDR1 is SEHNR and CDR2 is FQNEAQ (reference sequence). J lost 7 bases, V lost 5 bases, and 16 bases had no gene match. The DNA of the CDR3 is TGTGCCAGCAGCCTCCGATGGGGGACTAGCGGGAGTAACGTGAATGAGCAGTTCTTC. This sequence encodes CASSLRWGTSGSNVNEQFF.

V gene TRBV11-3 combines with J gene TRBJ2-1; D gene uncertain. Germline V gene data show CDR1 as SGHNT and CDR2 as YENEEA. The CDR3 runs to 16 residues. Trimming removed 5 bases from V and 0 bases from J, with 14 bases in between. Written as DNA, the CDR3 is TGTGCCAGCAGCCCAGAAATCTCCAGCTCCTACAATGAGCAGTTCTTC. Its protein is CASSPEISSSYNEQFF.

V is TRBV3-1 (or the pseudogene TRBV3-2) and J is TRBJ2-1; 11 bases match TRBD1. The CDR3 is made up of 15 amino acids. J lost 4 bases, V lost 4 bases, and 3 bases had no gene match. CDR1 is LGHDT, CDR2 YNNKEL, per germline (reference sequence). CDR3 sequence reads: CASSPGQGAYNEQFF. Here the CDR3 DNA reads TGTGCCAGCAGCCCCGGACAGGGGGCTTACAATGAGCAGTTCTTC.

This clone was seen once. The V call is TRBV5-1, the J call TRBJ1-6; the D gene is possibly TRBD1 (6 bases). V was cut by 3 bases and J by 6 bases, with 13 bases left in between. Germline CDR1 reads SGHRS; CDR2 reads YFSETQ. There are 15 residues in the CDR3. CDR3 region: CASSSGEYFNSPLHF. The CDR3 bases are TGCGCCAGCAGCTCAGGGGAATACTTTAATTCACCCCTCCACTTT.

The table lists this clone with a few counts. V is TRBV4-2 and J is TRBJ1-3; TRBD1 matches at 10 bases. Germline CDR1 LGHNA, CDR2 YNFKEQ. CDR3 length equals 16 residues. V dropped 5 bases and J dropped 3; count of bases not matched to a gene: 7. CDR3 sequence (DNA): TGTGCCAGCAGCGACAGACAGGGGGCTGGTGGAAACACCATATATTTT. It is translated as CASSDRQGAGGNTIYF.

CDR3 loop: CATSEVQGRGWGSPLHF. The CDR3 coding sequence is TGTGCCACCAGTGAGGTCCAGGGAAGGGGGTGGGGCTCACCCCTCCACTTT. V and J are TRBV24-1 and TRBJ1-6, with D tentatively TRBD1 (6 bases). Trimming shortened V by 4 bases and J by 10 bases, and 22 bases separated the two germline ends. The CDR3 spans 17 residues. The V gene's germline CDR1 is KGHDR and CDR2 SFDVKD.

The rearrangement joins TRBV7-3 to TRBJ1-2; the match to TRBD1 covers 9 bases. The germline V gene has CDR1 SGHTA and CDR2 FQGTGA. The V and J ends lost 4 bases and 8 bases, in that order; junction bases with no gene match: 11. The CDR3 sequence is 15 residues long. The CDR3 is CASSSTSGQGKGYTF. CDR3 nucleotides: TGTGCCAGCAGCTCGACGAGCGGACAGGGGAAGGGCTACACCTTC.

The rearrangement links TRBV2 to TRBJ2-5; D uncertain. The germline V gene encodes CDR1 SNHLY and CDR2 FYNNEI. The CDR3 is 11 residues long. V shed 8 bases and J shed 2 bases, with 6 bases lying between them. CDR3 coding DNA: TGTGCCAGCGACATACAAGAGACCCAGTACTTC. Amino acids: CASDIQETQYF.

The V call is TRBV12-3 or TRBV12-4, the J call TRBJ1-1; D uncertain. The CDR3 is 13 amino acids. V dropped 2 bases and J dropped 7 bases, with 11 bases sitting between them. The CDR3 sequence: CASSLYREGEAFF. The CDR3 DNA reads TGTGCCAGCAGTTTATACCGGGAAGGTGAAGCTTTCTTT.

The rearrangement links TRBV3-1 (or the pseudogene TRBV3-2) to TRBJ2-3; D is possibly TRBD2 (6 bases). Trimming took off 3 bases at V and 5 bases at J, with 15 bases between the two ends. Germline-derived CDR1 and CDR2 are LGHDT and YNNKEL (reference sequence). This CDR3 contains 15 residues. The CDR3, as DNA: TGTGCCAGCAGCCATTACGCGGGATCTGAAGATACGCAGTATTTT. This gives the protein CASSHYAGSEDTQYF.

This clone was detected only a few times. The chain uses TRBV27 and TRBJ1-1, with a tentative D call TRBD1 (6 bases). From germline, CDR1 is MNHEY and CDR2 SMNVEV (reference sequence). The CDR3 sequence is 16 residues long. Trimming pared 3 bases from V and 1 base from J, leaving 15 bases between. The CDR3 loop reads CASSFSGTTPNTEAFF. CDR3 sequence (DNA): TGTGCCAGCAGTTTTTCCGGGACAACCCCGAACACTGAAGCTTTCTTT.

The chain recombines TRBV5-8 with TRBJ1-1; the match to TRBD1 covers 10 bases. V shed 4 bases, J shed 3 bases, and the junction held 3 bases outside the gene matches. Germline V gives CDR1 SGHTS, CDR2 YDEGEE. The CDR3 is made up of 14 amino acids. CDR3 residues: CASSPGTGDTEAFF. The CDR3 region has the DNA TGTGCCAGCAGCCCCGGGACAGGGGACACTGAAGCTTTCTTT. The whole variable domain, filled in from reference TRBV5-8 and TRBJ1-1, reads EAGVTQSPTHLIKTRGQQATLRCSPISGHTSVYWYQQALGLGLQFLLWYDEGEERNRGNFPPRFSGRQFPNYSSELNVNALELEDSALYLCASSPGTGDTEAFFGQGTRLTVV.

The rearrangement uses TRBV11-2 and TRBJ2-1; possible D gene TRBD2, 6 bases. The CDR3 contains 16 residues. Germline CDR1 SGHAT, CDR2 FQNNGV. V lost 1 base to trimming and J lost 6 bases, with 16 bases between them. The CDR3 nucleotides are TGTGCCAGCAGCTTAGTGCCTAGCGAGACGTTCAATGAGCAGTTCTTC. This encodes CASSLVPSETFNEQFF.

The chain couples TRBV30 to TRBJ1-6; 9 bases align to TRBD1. The V gene end was trimmed by 5 bases and the J gene end by 11 bases; junction bases not matched to a gene: 10. This CDR3 is 14 amino acids long. Germline CDR1 reads GTSNPN; CDR2 reads SVGIG (reference sequence). The CDR3 DNA sequence: TGTGCCTGGTTGGGACAGGGCGTTAGGGCACCCCTCCACTTT. It yields the protein CAWLGQGVRAPLHF.

The chain couples TRBV19 to TRBJ1-6; a possible D gene is TRBD1 (6 bases). Trimming removed 10 bases at V and 4 bases at J, with 29 bases between. This CDR3 has 19 amino acids. The germline CDR1 and CDR2 sequences are LNHDA and SQIVND (reference sequence). The CDR3 region is CATTQKSTRQGTYNSPLHF. The CDR3 region has the DNA TGTGCCACCACCCAAAAGAGCACTCGGCAGGGGACGTATAATTCACCCCTCCACTTT.

The chain couples TRBV10-2 to TRBJ2-2, with 7 bases fitting TRBD1. This CDR3 comprises 13 residues. With V trimmed by 9 bases and J by 1 base, 2 bases remained unmatched. Per germline, CDR1 WSHSY and CDR2 SAAADI. This chain's CDR3 is CASRTGNTGELFF. CDR3 nucleotide sequence: TGCGCCAGTCGGACAGGGAACACCGGGGAGCTGTTTTTT.

The V gene is TRBV11-2, the J gene TRBJ2-1; 9 nucleotides agree with TRBD2. CDR1 SGHAT and CDR2 FQNNGV come from the germline V gene. The CDR3 has 13 residues. With 5 bases clipped from V and 15 bases from J, the junction kept 11 bases outside the gene matches. This chain's CDR3 is CASSTRRGAGGFF. The CDR3 DNA reads TGTGCCAGCAGCACCCGTAGGGGAGCGGGAGGGTTCTTC.

This clone was seen many times. This chain uses TRBV9 with TRBJ2-7, with D possibly TRBD1 on 5 matching bases. This CDR3 spans 14 amino acids. Deletions cut 6 bases from V and 2 bases from J, with 15 bases between. CDR1 and CDR2 (germline): SGDLS, YYNGEE. The CDR3 loop reads CASTPAPGTYEQYF. As DNA, the CDR3 is TGTGCCAGCACCCCCGCCCCAGGGACCTACGAGCAGTACTTC. Using reference TRBV9 and TRBJ2-7 for the parts outside the CDR3, the full variable domain is DSGVTQTPKHLITATGQRVTLRCSPRSGDLSVYWYQQSLDQGLQFLIQYYNGEERAKGNILERFSAQQFPDLHSELNLSSLELGDSALYFCASTPAPGTYEQYFGPGTRLTVT.

This rearrangement joins TRBV19 to TRBJ1-1, with D possibly matching TRBD1 (5 bases). Germline values: CDR1 LNHDA, CDR2 SQIVND (reference sequence). The CDR3 runs 13 residues. Trimming took 3 bases from V and 1 from J, leaving 6 bases between them. In DNA, the CDR3 is TGTGCCAGTAGTATTACAGGGAACACTGAAGCTTTCTTT. Its protein is CASSITGNTEAFF.

This clone occurred once. The V call is TRBV7-2, the J call TRBJ2-4; D is possibly TRBD1 (5 bases). Germline values: CDR1 SGHTA, CDR2 FQGNSA. There are 15 residues in the CDR3. V was trimmed by 2 bases and J by 2 bases, leaving 10 bases between them. DNA of the CDR3: TGTGCCAGCAGCTTATTGGGGCTCCCCAAAAACATTCAGTACTTC. Amino acids: CASSLLGLPKNIQYF.

The rearrangement joins TRBV6-6 to TRBJ2-1; 8 positions match TRBD2. The V gene end was trimmed by 6 bases and the J gene end by 2 bases; junction bases not matched to a gene: 6. The V gene's germline CDR1 is MNHNY and CDR2 SVGAGI (reference sequence). The CDR3 covers 15 residues. CDR3 DNA sequence: TGTGCCAGCAGAACCAGCGGGGGTGCCTACAATGAGCAGTTCTTC. It yields the protein CASRTSGGAYNEQFF.